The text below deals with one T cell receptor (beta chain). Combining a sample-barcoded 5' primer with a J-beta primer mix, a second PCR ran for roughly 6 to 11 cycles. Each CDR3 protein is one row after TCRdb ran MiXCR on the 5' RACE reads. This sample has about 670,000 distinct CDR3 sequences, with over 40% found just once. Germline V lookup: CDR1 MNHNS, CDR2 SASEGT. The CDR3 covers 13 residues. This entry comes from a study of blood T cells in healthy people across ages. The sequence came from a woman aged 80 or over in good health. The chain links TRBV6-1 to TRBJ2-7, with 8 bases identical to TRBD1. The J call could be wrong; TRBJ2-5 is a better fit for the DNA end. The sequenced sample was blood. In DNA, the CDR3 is TGTGCCAGCAGTGGGACAGGGTCGTCGACCCAGTACTTC. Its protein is CASSGTGSSTQYF.